A selection of T cell receptor beta chains follows, all from one sample in a study of T cells in Graves' hyperthyroidism and ophthalmopathy. Each CDR3 protein gets one entry after TCRdb re-called the multiplex PCR reads with MiXCR. The table shows approximately 400,000 distinct CDR3 sequences, with about 15% occurring only once. The specimen sequenced was blood. Receptors originate from a young woman with Graves' hyperthyroidism. CDR3s leave out the opening cysteine and the closing phenylalanine or tryptophan.

j_call: TRBJ2-1
v_call: TRBV18
cdr3_aa: ASSPGLARF

j_call: TRBJ1-2
v_call: TRBV15
cdr3_aa: ATSRDQGYT

j_call: TRBJ2-5
v_call: TRBV20-1
cdr3_aa: SARAAGRRETQY

j_call: TRBJ2-7
v_call: TRBV28
cdr3_aa: ASSFPSRSYEQY

j_call: TRBJ1-1
v_call: TRBV6-1
cdr3_aa: ASNQGFNTEAF

j_call: TRBJ1-1
v_call: TRBV6-1
cdr3_aa: ASTPGQGRPEAF

j_call: TRBJ1-2
v_call: TRBV6-1
cdr3_aa: ASGPGLYGYT

j_call: TRBJ2-3
v_call: TRBV11-3
cdr3_aa: ASSQDGLAGFTDTQY

j_call: TRBJ2-7
v_call: TRBV10-3
cdr3_aa: ATQEVAGDPSYEQY

j_call: TRBJ1-4
v_call: TRBV3-1
cdr3_aa: ASSTGPGDEKLF

j_call: TRBJ2-7
v_call: TRBV27
cdr3_aa: ASKTGTANYEQY

j_call: TRBJ1-2
v_call: TRBV7-8
cdr3_aa: ASSLIRTGHYGYT

j_call: TRBJ2-2
v_call: TRBV10-1
cdr3_aa: ASSEKGGEDTGELF

j_call: TRBJ1-1
v_call: TRBV12-3/TRBV12-4
cdr3_aa: ASSYQGGRGTEAF

j_call: TRBJ2-1
v_call: TRBV5-1
cdr3_aa: ASSLEVGRAQEQF

j_call: TRBJ2-7
v_call: TRBV20-1
cdr3_aa: SAMGDACEQY

j_call: TRBJ2-1
v_call: TRBV12-3/TRBV12-4
cdr3_aa: ASSFGDPGDEQF

j_call: TRBJ1-5
v_call: TRBV15
cdr3_aa: ATSSSRGQNQPQH

j_call: TRBJ1-1
v_call: TRBV6-9
cdr3_aa: ASSYLRERVGTEAF

j_call: TRBJ2-2
v_call: TRBV10-3
cdr3_aa: AISVLAGPNTGELF

j_call: TRBJ2-7
v_call: TRBV11-3
cdr3_aa: ASSSGSGDEQY

j_call: TRBJ2-2
v_call: TRBV7-3
cdr3_aa: ASSLTSGGARTGELF

j_call: TRBJ2-1
v_call: TRBV7-2
cdr3_aa: ASSLGASGLLEQF

j_call: TRBJ1-2
v_call: TRBV7-8
cdr3_aa: ASSPRETSGYT

j_call: TRBJ1-1
v_call: TRBV19
cdr3_aa: ASSRRPQELMNTEAF

j_call: TRBJ1-1
v_call: TRBV16
cdr3_aa: ASNHNRGQKIEAF

j_call: TRBJ2-7
v_call: TRBV6-1
cdr3_aa: ASRDTGTPFFEQY

j_call: TRBJ2-3
v_call: TRBV27
cdr3_aa: ASSPRGGGVTDTQY

j_call: TRBJ2-1
v_call: TRBV12-3/TRBV12-4
cdr3_aa: ASSPTSTVSNEQF

j_call: TRBJ1-1
v_call: TRBV2
cdr3_aa: ASGHRRLNTEAF

j_call: TRBJ2-6
v_call: TRBV27
cdr3_aa: ASSTGRLSGANVLT

j_call: TRBJ2-3
v_call: TRBV11-2
cdr3_aa: ASSLERPRLAGITDTQY

j_call: TRBJ1-2
v_call: TRBV25-1
cdr3_aa: ASSTKGQPYYGYT

j_call: TRBJ1-2
v_call: TRBV7-9
cdr3_aa: ASSKGFNYGYT

j_call: TRBJ1-4
v_call: TRBV20-1
cdr3_aa: SATGTGEEKLF